This T cell receptor (beta chain) was documented in a study of blood T cells in healthy people across ages. General study findings and limits: More naive CD4+ cells and higher diversity were found in long-lived than in aged donors. Age showed a roughly linear inverse relationship with TCR beta diversity per million T cells.

There were healthy Caucasian individuals from Russia, aged about 6 to 100, serving as donors. On this clonotype: Its antigen is unknown.

Primers used in a second PCR of about 6 to 12 cycles were a sample-barcoded 5' primer and a J-beta primer mix. Paired-end reads containing CDR3 totaled no fewer than 2.5 million for each sample. TCRdb used MiXCR to reprocess the 5' RACE reads, holding one entry per CDR3 protein. The sample holds approximately 670,000 distinct CDR3 sequences, roughly 41% seen once. This TCR was recovered from an elderly man in good health. Sequencing was done on a sample of blood.

Written as DNA, the CDR3 is TGTGCCAGCAGCCAATGGCCCTCTGGAAACACCATATATTTT. It translates to CASSQWPSGNTIYF. The V call is TRBV4-2, the J call TRBJ1-3; D gene ambiguous. This CDR3 contains 14 residues. Germline V gene sequence: CDR1 LGHNA, CDR2 YNFKEQ. Trimming stripped 2 bases from V and 0 bases from J, with 5 bases between.